Listed below are T cell receptor beta chains from one sample, sequenced in a study of shared clonotypes between healthy human individuals. Produced via immunoSEQ multiplex PCR; TCRdb's table is partial and in-frame only. The sample includes about 700,000 clones, under 95% of them seen just once. Sequencing was carried out using naive CD8+ T cells sorted from blood. The receptors derive from a man younger than 45 in good health. Each CDR3 is given with its conserved first and last residue. D genes are given only for firm matches.

CASSRQGNLHPSTDTQYF | TRBJ2-3 | TRBV21-1 | - | 18
CAISEYGGNAYEQYF | TRBJ2-7 | TRBV10-3 | - | 15
CASSVASASSYEQYF | TRBJ2-7 | TRBV19 | - | 15
CAAGGGSYNEQFF | TRBJ2-1 | TRBV6-5 | - | 13
CASSPLVPGGTYEQYF | TRBJ2-7 | TRBV18 | - | 16
CASSPLNRQSYEQYF | TRBJ2-7 | TRBV7-9 | - | 15
CASRPGRYRGQADTQYF | TRBJ2-3 | TRBV12-2 | - | 17
CASGSGSNEKLFF | TRBJ1-4 | TRBV4-1 | - | 13
CASSLSPLGPNQPQHF | TRBJ1-5 | TRBV7-2 | - | 16
CASSFPLDRSFNTGELFF | TRBJ2-2 | TRBV5-1 | - | 18
CASCGNFDTQYF | TRBJ2-3 | TRBV27 | - | 12
CATSRDHLGQGNQPQHF | TRBJ1-5 | TRBV15 | TRBD1 | 17
CASSLSGTGREEKLFF | TRBJ1-4 | TRBV7-9 | - | 16
CASSLDEEFTDTQYF | TRBJ2-3 | TRBV18 | - | 15
CASSPPAGSDTQYF | TRBJ2-3 | TRBV9 | - | 14
CASSHFLQRNEQFF | TRBJ2-1 | TRBV25-1 | - | 14
CASSYSSRDSGELFF | TRBJ2-2 | TRBV6-5 | - | 15
CASSVRSSASYNEQFF | TRBJ2-1 | TRBV9 | - | 16
CASSWASSYNEQFF | TRBJ2-1 | TRBV28 | - | 14
CSVVTSSYEQYF | TRBJ2-7 | TRBV29-1 | - | 12
CASKQGLNTEAFF | TRBJ1-1 | TRBV6-6 | - | 13
CASSVPGEPDYSNQPQHF | TRBJ1-5 | TRBV19 | - | 18
CASSRISATEAFF | TRBJ1-1 | TRBV7-6 | - | 13
CASSLDGLAGGRVEQFF | TRBJ2-1 | TRBV11-2 | TRBD2 | 17
CSVEDQSGQGREQYF | TRBJ2-7 | TRBV29-1 | TRBD1 | 15
CASSERRLGIDNEQFF | TRBJ2-1 | TRBV7-9 | - | 16
CASSPRDRYNEQFF | TRBJ2-1 | TRBV7-9 | TRBD1 | 14
CASSLGHPQETQYF | TRBJ2-5 | TRBV7-9 | - | 14
CASSDNGQRGQFYGYTF | TRBJ1-2 | TRBV7-9 | - | 17
CASSQGPAAGPVHYLYNEQFF | TRBJ2-1 | TRBV14 | - | 21
CASSSEIGLAGRYEQYF | TRBJ2-7 | TRBV5-1 | TRBD2 | 17
CASTQGSPGSYNEQFF | TRBJ2-1 | TRBV28 | - | 16
CASSQIGTGEAFF | TRBJ1-1 | TRBV14 | TRBD1 | 13
CASSGDRAAANYGYTF | TRBJ1-2 | TRBV7-9 | TRBD1 | 16
CASRRQGTEAFF | TRBJ1-1 | TRBV6-5 | - | 12
CASSPSSGTSGPSSYNEQFF | TRBJ2-1 | TRBV28 | TRBD2 | 20
CASSQHMGPRNEKLFF | TRBJ1-4 | TRBV4-3 | - | 16
CASSFWTSGSSDTQYF | TRBJ2-3 | TRBV28 | TRBD2 | 16
CASPGVNYGYTF | TRBJ1-2 | TRBV2 | - | 12
CASSPQGALIEQYF | TRBJ2-7 | TRBV7-9 | TRBD1 | 14
CASSQGDYGYTF | TRBJ1-2 | TRBV5-1 | - | 12
CASSATSGRSTHYEQYF | TRBJ2-7 | TRBV10-2 | TRBD2 | 17